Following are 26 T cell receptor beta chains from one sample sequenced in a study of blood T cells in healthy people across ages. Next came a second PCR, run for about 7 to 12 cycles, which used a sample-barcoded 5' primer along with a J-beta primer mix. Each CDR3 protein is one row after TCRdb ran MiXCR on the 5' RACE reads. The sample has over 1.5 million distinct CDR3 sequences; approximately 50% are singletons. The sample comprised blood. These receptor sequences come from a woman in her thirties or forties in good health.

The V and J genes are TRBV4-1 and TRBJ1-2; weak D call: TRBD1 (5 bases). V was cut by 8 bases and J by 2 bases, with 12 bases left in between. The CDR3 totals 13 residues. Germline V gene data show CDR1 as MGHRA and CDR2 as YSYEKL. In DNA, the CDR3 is TGCGCCAGCCGAGGGGATGGAAACTATGGCTACACCTTC. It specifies CASRGDGNYGYTF.

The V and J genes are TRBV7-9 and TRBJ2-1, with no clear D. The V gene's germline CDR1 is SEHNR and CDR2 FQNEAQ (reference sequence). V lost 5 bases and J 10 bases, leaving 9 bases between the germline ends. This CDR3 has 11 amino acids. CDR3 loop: CASSVFREQFF. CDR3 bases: TGTGCCAGCAGCGTATTCAGGGAGCAGTTCTTC.

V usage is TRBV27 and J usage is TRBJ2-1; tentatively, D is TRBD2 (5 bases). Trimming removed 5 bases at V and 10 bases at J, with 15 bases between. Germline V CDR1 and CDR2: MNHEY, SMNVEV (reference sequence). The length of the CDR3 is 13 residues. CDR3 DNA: TGTGCCAGCAGTCGCGGACTTTATTACGAGCAGTTCTTC. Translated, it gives CASSRGLYYEQFF.

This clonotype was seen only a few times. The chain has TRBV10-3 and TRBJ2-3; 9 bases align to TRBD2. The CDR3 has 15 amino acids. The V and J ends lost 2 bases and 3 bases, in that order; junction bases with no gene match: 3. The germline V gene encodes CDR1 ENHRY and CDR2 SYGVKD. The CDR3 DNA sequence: TGTGCCATCAGTGAGACTAGCGGGCTTACAGATACGCAGTATTTT. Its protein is CAISETSGLTDTQYF.

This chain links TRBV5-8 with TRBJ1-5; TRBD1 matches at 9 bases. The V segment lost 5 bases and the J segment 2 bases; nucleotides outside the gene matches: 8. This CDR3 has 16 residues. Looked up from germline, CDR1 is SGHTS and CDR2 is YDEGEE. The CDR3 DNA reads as TGTGCCAGCAGTATCACAGGGGGCGGGGGCAATCAGCCCCAGCATTTT. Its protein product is CASSITGGGGNQPQHF.

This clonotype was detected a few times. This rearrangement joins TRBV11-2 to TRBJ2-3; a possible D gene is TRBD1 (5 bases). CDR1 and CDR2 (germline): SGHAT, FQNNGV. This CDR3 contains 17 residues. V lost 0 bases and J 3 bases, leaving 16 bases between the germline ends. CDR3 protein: CASSLDLQGESTDTQYF. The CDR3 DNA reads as TGTGCCAGCAGCTTAGATCTTCAGGGCGAATCGACAGATACGCAGTATTTT.

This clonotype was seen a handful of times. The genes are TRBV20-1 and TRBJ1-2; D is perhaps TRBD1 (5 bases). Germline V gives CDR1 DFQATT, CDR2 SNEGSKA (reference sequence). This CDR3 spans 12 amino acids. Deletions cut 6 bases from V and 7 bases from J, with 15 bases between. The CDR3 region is CSAGRGAFGYTF. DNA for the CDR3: TGCAGTGCAGGAAGAGGGGCGTTTGGCTACACCTTC.

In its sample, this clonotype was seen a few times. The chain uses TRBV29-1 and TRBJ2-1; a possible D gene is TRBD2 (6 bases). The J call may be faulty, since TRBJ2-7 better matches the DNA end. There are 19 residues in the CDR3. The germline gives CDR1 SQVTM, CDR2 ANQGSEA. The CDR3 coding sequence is TGCAGCGTTGAGGGCATCGAGAGGCGCGGGGTCAGCTCCTACAATGAGCAGTACTTC. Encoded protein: CSVEGIERRGVSSYNEQYF.

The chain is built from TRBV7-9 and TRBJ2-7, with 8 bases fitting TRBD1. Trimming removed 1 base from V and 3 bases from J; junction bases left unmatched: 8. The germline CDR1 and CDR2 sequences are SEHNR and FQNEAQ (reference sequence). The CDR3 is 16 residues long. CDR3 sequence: CASSLVGTGKNYEQYF. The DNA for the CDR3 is TGTGCCAGCAGCTTAGTTGGGACAGGCAAAAACTACGAGCAGTACTTC.

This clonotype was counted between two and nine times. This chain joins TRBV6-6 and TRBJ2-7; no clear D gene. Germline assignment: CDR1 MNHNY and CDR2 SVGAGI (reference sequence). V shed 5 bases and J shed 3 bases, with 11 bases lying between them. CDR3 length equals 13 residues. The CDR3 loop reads CASSDLLRYEQYF. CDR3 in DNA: TGTGCCAGCAGTGACTTGCTTCGCTACGAGCAGTACTTC.

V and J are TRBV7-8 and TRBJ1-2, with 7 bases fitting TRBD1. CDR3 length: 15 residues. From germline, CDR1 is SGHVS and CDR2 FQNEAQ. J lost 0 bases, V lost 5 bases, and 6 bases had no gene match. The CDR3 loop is CASSTGTDTNYGYTF. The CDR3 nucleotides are TGTGCCAGCAGCACCGGGACAGATACTAACTATGGCTACACCTTC.

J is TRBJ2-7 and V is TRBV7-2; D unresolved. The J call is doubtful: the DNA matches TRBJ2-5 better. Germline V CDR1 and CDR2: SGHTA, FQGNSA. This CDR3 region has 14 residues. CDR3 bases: TGTGCCAGCAGCCCCGAGATGAATTGGGAGACCCAGTACTTC. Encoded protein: CASSPEMNWETQYF.

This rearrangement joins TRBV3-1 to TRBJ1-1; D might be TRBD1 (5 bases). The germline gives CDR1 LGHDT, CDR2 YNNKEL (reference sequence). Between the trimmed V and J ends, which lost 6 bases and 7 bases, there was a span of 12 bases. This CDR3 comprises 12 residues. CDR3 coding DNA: TGTGCCAGCAGACTGGGACGGCTTGAAGCTTTCTTT. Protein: CASRLGRLEAFF.

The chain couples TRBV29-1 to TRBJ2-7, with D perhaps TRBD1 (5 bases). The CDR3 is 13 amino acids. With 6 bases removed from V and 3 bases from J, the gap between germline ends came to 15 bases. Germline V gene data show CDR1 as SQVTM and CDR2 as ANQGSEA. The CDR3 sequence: CSVKPQGSYEQYF. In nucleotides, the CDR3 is TGCAGCGTGAAGCCGCAGGGTAGCTACGAGCAGTACTTC.

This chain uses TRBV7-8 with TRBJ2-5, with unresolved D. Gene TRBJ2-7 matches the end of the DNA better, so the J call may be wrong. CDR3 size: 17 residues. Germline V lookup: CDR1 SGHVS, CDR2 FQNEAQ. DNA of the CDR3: TGTGCCAGCAGCTTAGGGGTGATGAGATTGGGTACCTACGAGCAGTACTTC. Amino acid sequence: CASSLGVMRLGTYEQYF.

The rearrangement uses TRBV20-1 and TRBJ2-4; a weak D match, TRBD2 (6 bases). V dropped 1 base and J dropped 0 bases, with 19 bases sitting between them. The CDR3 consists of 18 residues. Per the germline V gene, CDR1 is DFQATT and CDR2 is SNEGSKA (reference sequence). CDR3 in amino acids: CSARGGSRTGLAKNIQYF. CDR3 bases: TGCAGTGCTAGAGGCGGTTCGAGAACGGGACTAGCCAAAAACATTCAGTACTTC.

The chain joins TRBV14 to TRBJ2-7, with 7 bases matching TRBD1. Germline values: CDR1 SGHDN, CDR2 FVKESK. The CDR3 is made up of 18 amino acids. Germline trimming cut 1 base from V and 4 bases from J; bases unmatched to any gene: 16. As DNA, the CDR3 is TGTGCCAGCAGCCAAGGGGTATGGGGACAGACCTACTGTTACGAGCAGTACTTC. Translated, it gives CASSQGVWGQTYCYEQYF. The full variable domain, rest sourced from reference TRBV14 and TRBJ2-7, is EAGVTQFPSHSVIEKGQTVTLRCDPISGHDNLYWYRRVMGKEIKFLLHFVKESKQDESGMPNNRFLAERTGGTYSTLKVQPAELEDSGVYFCASSQGVWGQTYCYEQYFGPGTRLTVT.

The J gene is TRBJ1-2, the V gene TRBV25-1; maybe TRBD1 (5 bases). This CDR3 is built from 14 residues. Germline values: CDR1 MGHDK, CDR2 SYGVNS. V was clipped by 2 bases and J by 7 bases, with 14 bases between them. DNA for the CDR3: TGTGCCAGCAGTGAACATGGGCAGGGTTCTGGCTACACCTTC. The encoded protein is CASSEHGQGSGYTF.

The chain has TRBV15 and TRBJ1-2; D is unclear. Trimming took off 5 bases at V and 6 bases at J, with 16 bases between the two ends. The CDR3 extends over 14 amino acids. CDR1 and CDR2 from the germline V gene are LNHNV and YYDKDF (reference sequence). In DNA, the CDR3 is TGTGCCACCAGCCAATTCGGCCCTGGCGATGGCTACACCTTC. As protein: CATSQFGPGDGYTF.

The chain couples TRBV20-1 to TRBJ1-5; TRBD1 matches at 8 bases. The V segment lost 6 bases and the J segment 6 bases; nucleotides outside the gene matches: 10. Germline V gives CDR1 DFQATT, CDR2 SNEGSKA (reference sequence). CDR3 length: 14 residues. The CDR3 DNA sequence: TGCAGTGCCCCGACAGGGGCACGGGGTCAGCCCCAGCATTTT. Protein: CSAPTGARGQPQHF.

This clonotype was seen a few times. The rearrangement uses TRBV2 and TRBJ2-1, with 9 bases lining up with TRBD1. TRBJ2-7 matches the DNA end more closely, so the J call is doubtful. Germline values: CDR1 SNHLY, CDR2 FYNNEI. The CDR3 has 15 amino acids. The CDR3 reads CASTQGQGSYNEQYF. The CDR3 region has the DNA TGTGCCTCCACGCAGGGACAGGGCTCCTACAATGAGCAGTACTTC.

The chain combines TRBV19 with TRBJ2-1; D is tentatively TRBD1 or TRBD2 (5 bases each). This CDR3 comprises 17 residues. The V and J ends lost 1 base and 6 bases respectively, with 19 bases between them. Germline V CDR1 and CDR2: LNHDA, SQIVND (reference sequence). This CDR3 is CASSIASGTRTPNEQFF. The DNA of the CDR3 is TGTGCCAGTAGTATAGCGTCCGGGACCCGAACCCCCAATGAGCAGTTCTTC.

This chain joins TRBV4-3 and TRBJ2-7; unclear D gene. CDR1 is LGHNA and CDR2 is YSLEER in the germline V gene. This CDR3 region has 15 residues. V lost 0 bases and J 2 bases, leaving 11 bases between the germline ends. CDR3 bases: TGCGCCAGCAGCCAAGATAACGTGGGTCCCTACGAGCAGTACTTC. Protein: CASSQDNVGPYEQYF.

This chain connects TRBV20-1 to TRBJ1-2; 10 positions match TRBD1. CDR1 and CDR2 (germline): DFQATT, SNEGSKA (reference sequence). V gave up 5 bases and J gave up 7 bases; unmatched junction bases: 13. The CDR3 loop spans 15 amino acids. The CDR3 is CSADRGQGGSGGYTF. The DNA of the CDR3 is TGCAGTGCTGACCGTGGACAGGGGGGATCAGGTGGCTACACCTTC.

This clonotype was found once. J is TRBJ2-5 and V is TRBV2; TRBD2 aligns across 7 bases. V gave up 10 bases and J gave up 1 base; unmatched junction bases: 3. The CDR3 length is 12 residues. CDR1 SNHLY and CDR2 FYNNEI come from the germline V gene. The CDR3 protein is CAILAAQETQYF. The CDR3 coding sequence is TGTGCCATCCTAGCGGCCCAAGAGACCCAGTACTTC.

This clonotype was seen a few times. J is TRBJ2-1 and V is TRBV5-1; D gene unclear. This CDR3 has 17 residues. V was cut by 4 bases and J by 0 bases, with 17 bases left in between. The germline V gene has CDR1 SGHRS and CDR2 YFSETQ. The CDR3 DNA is TGCGCCAGCAGCGCCCTCGCAGGTTCGAGCTCCTACAATGAGCAGTTCTTC. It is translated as CASSALAGSSSYNEQFF.